A single sample gave rise to the 27 T cell receptor beta chains below, sequenced in a study of cytomegalovirus exposure and HLA in healthy donors. Both 60 Vbeta primers and 13 Jbeta primers went into the PCR. Here immunoSEQ multiplex PCR was the method, and the copy in TCRdb shows in-frame clones only, minus some. The repertoire holds under 90,000 clones, 80% to 90% seen once, with 2% to 2.5% in the top ten. Sequenced input: PBMCs. The receptor source for this set is a man between 18 and 29 years old in good health and CMV-seronegative.

This clone appeared a single time. This chain joins TRBV11-2 and TRBJ2-1, with 7 bases matching TRBD2. V gave up 5 bases and J gave up 0 bases; unmatched junction bases: 7. Germline V gene data show CDR1 as SGHAT and CDR2 as FQNNGV. CDR3 length: 16 residues. CDR3 sequence reads: CASSPSAGSSYNEQFF. As DNA, the CDR3 is TGTGCCAGCAGCCCTTCAGCGGGGAGCTCCTACAATGAGCAGTTCTTC.

This chain joins TRBV5-1 and TRBJ1-1; D is ambiguous. With 0 bases removed from V and 0 bases from J, the gap between germline ends came to 15 bases. The CDR3 extends over 17 amino acids. The V gene's germline CDR1 is SGHRS and CDR2 YFSETQ. The CDR3 sequence: CASSLGLHTQVNTEAFF. The CDR3 region has the DNA TGCGCCAGCAGCTTGGGACTACATACGCAGGTGAACACTGAAGCTTTCTTT.

The rearrangement links TRBV28 to TRBJ2-7, with TRBD1 identical over 8 bases. CDR3 size: 15 residues. Germline V gene lookup returns CDR1 MDHEN and CDR2 SYDVKM. V gave up 6 bases and J gave up 2 bases; unmatched junction bases: 9. The CDR3, as DNA: TGTGCCAGCAGCCAATCCGGGACAGGTGCCTACGAGCAGTACTTC. Amino acids: CASSQSGTGAYEQYF.

CDR3 residues: CASSPEDRKNEKLFF. DNA of the CDR3: TGTGCCAGCAGCCCCGAGGACAGGAAGAATGAAAAACTGTTTTTT. The chain is built from TRBV7-9 and TRBJ1-4, with 7 positions matching TRBD1. Germline V lookup: CDR1 SEHNR, CDR2 FQNEAQ (reference sequence). This CDR3 contains 15 residues. Trimming cost V 5 bases and J 5 bases; bases outside gene matches: 8.

This clone has a single count. The chain has TRBV15 and TRBJ1-4, with TRBD1 as a possible D gene (5 bases). This CDR3 comprises 15 residues. Germline V gives CDR1 LNHNV, CDR2 YYDKDF (reference sequence). The germline V and J ends were trimmed by 5 bases and 7 bases, with 17 bases remaining between them. Here the CDR3 reads CATSEGGTTIEKLFF. The CDR3 nucleotides are TGTGCCACCAGCGAGGGAGGGACCACAATTGAAAAACTGTTTTTT. Combining the CDR3 with reference TRBV15 and TRBJ1-4 gives the whole variable domain DAMVIQNPRYQVTQFGKPVTLSCSQTLNHNVMYWYQQKSSQAPKLLFHYYDKDFNNEADTPDNFQSRRPNTSFCFLDIRSPGLGDTAMYLCATSEGGTTIEKLFFGSGTQLSVL.

J is TRBJ1-2 and V is TRBV28; 7 bases are shared with TRBD1. CDR1 is MDHEN, CDR2 SYDVKM, per germline. The trim removed 4 bases at V and 4 bases at J, leaving 6 bases unmatched. There are 14 residues in the CDR3. The DNA of the CDR3 is TGTGCCAGCAGTTCACTAGGGGGCTTCTATGGCTACACCTTC. Translated: CASSSLGGFYGYTF.

The chain has TRBV6-6 and TRBJ2-5; the D gene is possibly TRBD1 (6 bases). Per the germline V gene, CDR1 is MNHNY and CDR2 is SVGAGI (reference sequence). The CDR3 contains 14 residues. The ends were cut back, 3 bases at V and 4 bases at J, with 12 bases in the middle. Written as DNA, the CDR3 is TGTGCCAGCAGTTATTCCTCCAGGGGAGAGACCCAGTACTTC. Protein: CASSYSSRGETQYF.

CDR3 protein: CSVERQGAGEQYF. As DNA, the CDR3 is TGCAGCGTTGAAAGACAGGGGGCGGGAGAGCAGTACTTC. This chain links TRBV29-1 with TRBJ2-7; the match to TRBD1 covers 10 bases. V was pared by 2 bases and J by 7 bases, with 5 bases of the junction left unmatched. CDR3 length: 13 residues. From germline, CDR1 is SQVTM and CDR2 ANQGSEA.

This clone appeared a single time. The genes are TRBV9 and TRBJ2-7; 10 bases agree with TRBD2. CDR3 length: 16 residues. The ends lost 0 bases at V and 6 bases at J; junction bases unmatched: 9. Germline values: CDR1 SGDLS, CDR2 YYNGEE. CDR3 nucleotide sequence: TGTGCCAGCAGCGTAGAAGTAGCGGGAGGTTTAATCGAGCAGTACTTC. This sequence encodes CASSVEVAGGLIEQYF. Full variable domain (outside the CDR3, taken from reference TRBV9 and TRBJ2-7): DSGVTQTPKHLITATGQRVTLRCSPRSGDLSVYWYQQSLDQGLQFLIQYYNGEERAKGNILERFSAQQFPDLHSELNLSSLELGDSALYFCASSVEVAGGLIEQYFGPGTRLTVT.

In this sample, this clone turned up once. This chain links TRBV29-1 with TRBJ2-3, with D perhaps TRBD1 (6 bases). The germline V gene encodes CDR1 SQVTM and CDR2 ANQGSEA. With 4 bases removed from V and 3 bases from J, the gap between germline ends came to 17 bases. The CDR3 is 15 residues long. In DNA form, the CDR3 reads TGCAGCGTTGGGGGATTAGGCCAGGGGACAGATACGCAGTATTTT. Protein sequence: CSVGGLGQGTDTQYF.

This clone was recorded only once. This chain joins TRBV5-6 and TRBJ1-5; TRBD1 matches at 8 bases. Germline CDR1 SGHDT, CDR2 YYEEEE. CDR3 length: 18 residues. J lost 4 bases, V lost 4 bases, and 16 bases had no gene match. In DNA, the CDR3 is TGTGCCAGCAGCGCACACAGGGGGACCAAGATCAGGAATCAGCCCCAGCATTTT. This sequence encodes CASSAHRGTKIRNQPQHF.

This clone was seen only once. This chain uses TRBV7-3 with TRBJ2-2; D is unclear. Germline V gene lookup returns CDR1 SGHTA and CDR2 FQGTGA. This CDR3 comprises 14 residues. Trimming shortened V by 8 bases and J by 0 bases, and 10 bases separated the two germline ends. CDR3 protein: CASSSTANTGELFF. Here the CDR3 DNA reads TGTGCCAGCTCTTCAACTGCGAACACCGGGGAGCTGTTTTTT.

This rearrangement joins TRBV2 to TRBJ2-1; D is possibly TRBD2 (7 bases). Deletions cut 8 bases from V and 7 bases from J, with 12 bases between. Looked up from germline, CDR1 is SNHLY and CDR2 is FYNNEI. This CDR3 region has 12 residues. CDR3 nucleotides: TGTGCCAGCTCGGGGAGGGGGAATGAGCAGTTCTTC. Translated: CASSGRGNEQFF.

This clone was seen only once. The J gene is TRBJ2-5, the V gene TRBV18, with D perhaps TRBD1 (7 bases). This CDR3 comprises 14 residues. V lost 6 bases and J 5 bases, leaving 16 bases between the germline ends. Germline V gene data show CDR1 as KGHSH and CDR2 as LQKENI. The CDR3 nucleotides are TGTGCCAGCTCCCCGGCGCCAGGGGGGGAGACCCAGTACTTC. This codes for CASSPAPGGETQYF. Filled out from reference TRBV18 and TRBJ2-5, the complete variable domain reads NAGVMQNPRHLVRRRGQEARLRCSPMKGHSHVYWYRQLPEEGLKFMVYLQKENIIDESGMPKERFSAEFPKEGPSILRIQQVVRGDSAAYFCASSPAPGGETQYFGPGTRLLVL.

V and J are TRBV7-2 and TRBJ2-3; 12 bases fit TRBD2. Looked up from germline, CDR1 is SGHTA and CDR2 is FQGNSA. The CDR3 spans 15 residues. J was trimmed by 3 bases and V by 3 bases; bases with no gene match: 1. In nucleotides, the CDR3 is TGTGCCAGCAGCTTTGGACTAGCGGGAACAGATACGCAGTATTTT. Protein product: CASSFGLAGTDTQYF.

This rearrangement joins TRBV4-3 to TRBJ2-2, with a tentative D call TRBD1 (5 bases). Trimming pared 1 base from V and 7 bases from J, leaving 13 bases between. The CDR3 spans 15 residues. Germline CDR1 is LGHNA and CDR2 is YSLEER. CDR3 sequence reads: CASSQGVGVGGELFF. The CDR3 DNA sequence: TGCGCCAGCAGCCAAGGGGTAGGGGTTGGCGGGGAGCTGTTTTTT.

The chain employs TRBV6-5 and TRBJ2-1, with TRBD1 matching 7 bases. This CDR3 has 14 residues. CDR1 and CDR2 from the germline V gene are MNHEY and SVGAGI. The junction had 11 bases not matched to a gene; V was cut back by 5 bases and J by 10 bases. The CDR3 here is CASSHNTQGCEQFF. CDR3 in DNA: TGTGCCAGCAGTCACAATACACAGGGGTGCGAGCAGTTCTTC.

The V call is TRBV29-1, the J call TRBJ2-7, with TRBD2 matching 8 bases. Trimming cost V 4 bases and J 6 bases; bases outside gene matches: 5. The CDR3 length is 12 residues. The V gene's germline CDR1 is SQVTM and CDR2 ANQGSEA. The CDR3 protein is CSVAAGESEQYF. CDR3 sequence (DNA): TGCAGCGTTGCAGCGGGAGAATCCGAGCAGTACTTC.

The genes are TRBV5-8 and TRBJ1-5; D is undetermined. V dropped 4 bases and J dropped 0 bases, with 17 bases sitting between them. CDR3 length: 17 amino acids. Germline V CDR1 and CDR2: SGHTS, YDEGEE. CDR3 protein: CASSPYKMTYSNQPQHF. The CDR3 nucleotides are TGTGCCAGCAGCCCTTATAAGATGACATATAGCAATCAGCCCCAGCATTTT. The variable domain in full, completed from reference TRBV5-8 and TRBJ1-5, reads EAGVTQSPTHLIKTRGQQATLRCSPISGHTSVYWYQQALGLGLQFLLWYDEGEERNRGNFPPRFSGRQFPNYSSELNVNALELEDSALYLCASSPYKMTYSNQPQHFGDGTRLSIL.

This rearrangement joins TRBV19 to TRBJ1-1; D is possibly TRBD1 (5 bases). Germline V gene sequence: CDR1 LNHDA, CDR2 SQIVND (reference sequence). The CDR3 is made up of 16 amino acids. Trimming removed 5 bases from V and 5 bases from J, with 21 bases in between. CDR3 coding DNA: TGTGCCAGTAGTCCCAGCTCCCTCGGTGGGGGGACTGAAGCTTTCTTT. It translates to CASSPSSLGGGTEAFF.

V usage is TRBV5-1 and J usage is TRBJ2-3; 13 bases are a match to TRBD2. V gave up 4 bases and J gave up 5 bases; unmatched junction bases: 4. The CDR3 has 15 residues. CDR1 and CDR2 from the germline V gene are SGHRS and YFSETQ. CDR3 loop: CASSLGTSGEDTQYF. DNA for the CDR3: TGCGCCAGCAGCCTCGGGACTAGCGGGGAAGATACGCAGTATTTT. The full variable domain, with the rest looked up from reference TRBV5-1 and TRBJ2-3, is KAGVTQTPRYLIKTRGQQVTLSCSPISGHRSVSWYQQTPGQGLQFLFEYFSETQRNKGNFPGRFSGRQFSNSRSEMNVSTLELGDSALYLCASSLGTSGEDTQYFGPGTRLTVL.

DNA for the CDR3: TGTGCCAGCAGCCCCCCGTCAATGTCTAGCGCCCGTCCTCTCGGGGGCTACACCTTC. This codes for CASSPPSMSSARPLGGYTF. This rearrangement joins TRBV7-2 to TRBJ1-2; D is unclear. The germline V and J ends were trimmed by 5 bases and 8 bases, with 33 bases remaining between them. This CDR3 region has 19 residues. CDR1 is SGHTA and CDR2 is FQGNSA in the germline V gene.

This sequence joins TRBV6-5 and TRBJ2-1, with 8 bases fitting TRBD2. Germline V CDR1 and CDR2: MNHEY, SVGAGI. This CDR3 has 14 residues. Trimming took 11 bases from V and 6 from J; bases not matched to a gene: 12. CDR3 in amino acids: CAASAGVVINEQFF. The CDR3 nucleotides read TGTGCCGCTTCAGCGGGAGTAGTTATCAATGAGCAGTTCTTC.

The rearrangement uses TRBV19 and TRBJ2-3; D perhaps matches TRBD1 (6 bases). V was pared by 4 bases and J by 2 bases, with 13 bases between. There are 15 residues in the CDR3. CDR1 is LNHDA and CDR2 is SQIVND in the germline V gene (reference sequence). The DNA of the CDR3 is TGTGCCAGTAGTACGCGACAGGAATTCACAGATACGCAGTATTTT. Its translation: CASSTRQEFTDTQYF.

The chain has TRBV5-1 and TRBJ1-2; 7 positions agree with TRBD1. Germline loops: CDR1 SGHRS, CDR2 YFSETQ. J gave up 1 base and V 2 bases, and 2 bases lay outside the gene matches. The CDR3 contains 14 residues. The CDR3 loop is CASSLGGRNYGYTF. The DNA for the CDR3 is TGCGCCAGCAGCTTAGGGGGCCGTAACTATGGCTACACCTTC.

This chain connects TRBV9 to TRBJ2-3; D is unclear. CDR3 length equals 13 residues. V was trimmed by 4 bases and J by 2 bases, leaving 8 bases between them. Germline V lookup: CDR1 SGDLS, CDR2 YYNGEE. CDR3 residues: CASSPPSTDTQYF. The DNA for the CDR3 is TGTGCCAGCAGCCCCCCTTCCACAGATACGCAGTATTTT.

V usage is TRBV5-4 and J usage is TRBJ1-1; 7 nucleotides line up with TRBD1. V lost 0 bases and J lost 5; bases outside the gene matches: 7. From germline, CDR1 is SGHNT and CDR2 YYREEE (reference sequence). The CDR3 is 15 amino acids. The CDR3 region is CASSLVRGLRTEAFF. CDR3 bases: TGTGCCAGCAGCTTGGTGAGGGGGCTAAGGACTGAAGCTTTCTTT.